Below are 25 T cell receptor beta chains sequenced from a single sample in a study of blood T cell repertoires in COVID-19. The table came from immunoSEQ multiplex PCR; TCRdb's copy has only in-frame clones and leaves some out. The sample includes about 170,000 clones, around 86% of them seen just once. Source material: peripheral blood. The receptors derive from a man aged 65 to 85 with acute or convalescent COVID-19.

The rearrangement joins TRBV19 to TRBJ2-7; 9 bases are shared with TRBD1. This CDR3 region has 16 residues. V lost 5 bases and J lost 5; bases outside the gene matches: 13. The germline CDR1 and CDR2 sequences are LNHDA and SQIVND (reference sequence). CDR3 loop: CASSFFPGQGKDEQYF. CDR3 DNA: TGTGCCAGTAGTTTTTTTCCGGGACAGGGAAAAGACGAGCAGTACTTC.

The J gene is TRBJ1-5, the V gene TRBV18; a weak D match, TRBD1 (6 bases). The germline V gene has CDR1 KGHSH and CDR2 LQKENI. The CDR3 is made up of 17 amino acids. V was clipped by 2 bases and J by 2 bases, with 16 bases between them. CDR3 sequence reads: CASSPGFGGLGNQPQHF. Written as DNA, the CDR3 is TGTGCCAGCTCACCAGGGTTCGGGGGGCTCGGCAATCAGCCCCAGCATTTT.

The J gene is TRBJ1-3, the V gene TRBV30, with 9 bases identical to TRBD1. The CDR3 length is 16 residues. Looked up from germline, CDR1 is GTSNPN and CDR2 is SVGIG (reference sequence). Trimming removed 2 bases from V and 3 bases from J; junction bases left unmatched: 8. CDR3 amino acids: CAWSPSTGGVGNTIYF. The CDR3 bases are TGTGCCTGGAGTCCTTCCACAGGGGGCGTTGGAAACACCATATATTTT.

V gene TRBV7-8 combines with J gene TRBJ2-7, with D possibly matching TRBD1 (6 bases). CDR1 and CDR2 (germline): SGHVS, FQNEAQ. Trimming left V 3 bases short and J 1 base short, with 13 bases between. This CDR3 has 15 amino acids. As DNA, the CDR3 is TGTGCCAGCAGCTTTCTACAGGGCCCATCCTACGAGCAGTACTTC. Protein product: CASSFLQGPSYEQYF.

The V and J genes are TRBV5-4 and TRBJ2-5; 8 bases match TRBD1. Germline V gene lookup returns CDR1 SGHNT and CDR2 YYREEE (reference sequence). The CDR3 runs 16 residues. V trimming: 6 bases; J trimming: 5 bases; junction bases outside the gene matches: 15. The CDR3 DNA is TGTGCCAGCACCCCCCCCCACAGGGGGAAGGGGGAGACCCAGTACTTC. Translated: CASTPPHRGKGETQYF.

J is TRBJ1-1 and V is TRBV3-1 (or the pseudogene TRBV3-2); D might be TRBD1 (5 bases). CDR1 and CDR2 from the germline V gene are LGHDT and YNNKEL (reference sequence). The V and J ends lost 4 bases and 3 bases respectively, with 15 bases between them. There are 15 residues in the CDR3. CDR3 protein: CASSRGSGGDTEAFF. CDR3 sequence (DNA): TGTGCCAGCAGCCGGGGTTCTGGGGGGGACACTGAAGCTTTCTTT.

V usage is TRBV19 and J usage is TRBJ1-6, with TRBD1 matching 10 bases. CDR1 LNHDA and CDR2 SQIVND come from the germline V gene (reference sequence). The CDR3 spans 15 residues. V shed 3 bases and J 10 bases; nucleotides not matched to a gene: 6. This chain's CDR3 is CASSISGTGESPLHF. DNA of the CDR3: TGTGCCAGTAGTATCAGCGGGACAGGGGAATCACCCCTCCACTTT. The whole variable domain, filled in from reference TRBV19 and TRBJ1-6, reads DGGITQSPKYLFRKEGQNVTLSCEQNLNHDAMYWYRQDPGQGLRLIYYSQIVNDFQKGDIAEGYSVSREKKESFPLTVTSAQKNPTAFYLCASSISGTGESPLHFGNGTRLTVT.

This clone has a single count. The genes are TRBV7-3 and TRBJ2-3, with a tentative D call TRBD2 (5 bases). Germline V gene sequence: CDR1 SGHTA, CDR2 FQGTGA. V lost 5 bases and J lost 0, with 12 bases in between. CDR3 length equals 15 residues. CDR3 DNA: TGTGCCAGCAGCCTCGGACTGGGGAGCACAGATACGCAGTATTTT. The encoded protein is CASSLGLGSTDTQYF.

This clone has more than one count but fewer than ten. J is TRBJ1-2 and V is TRBV7-2, with 9 bases matching TRBD1. Germline V gives CDR1 SGHTA, CDR2 FQGNSA. This CDR3 spans 15 amino acids. The trim removed 3 bases at V and 6 bases at J, leaving 8 bases unmatched. CDR3 bases: TGTGCCAGCAGCTTTACAGGGGGCCCCACGAATGGCTACACCTTC. Translating gives CASSFTGGPTNGYTF. The full variable domain, with the rest looked up from reference TRBV7-2 and TRBJ1-2, is GAGVSQSPSNKVTEKGKDVELRCDPISGHTALYWYRQSLGQGLEFLIYFQGNSAPDKSGLPSDRFSAERTGGSVSTLTIQRTQQEDSAVYLCASSFTGGPTNGYTFGSGTRLTVV.

The chain links TRBV5-6 to TRBJ1-1; possible D gene TRBD1, 5 bases. The CDR3 is 14 residues long. V shed 4 bases and J shed 5 bases, with 15 bases lying between them. Germline CDR1 reads SGHDT; CDR2 reads YYEEEE. CDR3 amino acids: CASSLTGVETEAFF. The CDR3 bases are TGTGCCAGCAGCCTGACGGGGGTAGAGACTGAAGCTTTCTTT.

The sample holds a few counts of this clone. This chain's CDR3 is CASRNWGGNTEAFF. In nucleotides, the CDR3 is TGTGCCAGCAGAAATTGGGGGGGAAACACTGAAGCTTTCTTT. This sequence joins TRBV2 and TRBJ1-1, with D tentatively TRBD1 (5 bases). Per the germline V gene, CDR1 is SNHLY and CDR2 is FYNNEI. The CDR3 is 14 amino acids. V was clipped by 6 bases and J by 2 bases, with 13 bases between them.

V gene TRBV10-1 combines with J gene TRBJ2-3; 11 bases agree with TRBD2. CDR3 length: 16 residues. V trimming: 5 bases; J trimming: 4 bases; junction bases outside the gene matches: 8. Germline CDR1 WNHNN, CDR2 SYGVQD (reference sequence). The CDR3 loop is CASSPLAGDRADTQYF. In nucleotides, the CDR3 is TGCGCCAGCAGTCCACTAGCGGGGGATCGCGCAGATACGCAGTATTTT.

This clone was observed a few times. V usage is TRBV5-1 and J usage is TRBJ2-2; 9 bases align to TRBD2. Germline assignment: CDR1 SGHRS and CDR2 YFSETQ. The CDR3 runs to 15 residues. The J segment lost 5 bases and the V segment lost 5 bases, leaving 7 bases of the junction unmatched. The CDR3 is CASSIAGVSTGELFF. The CDR3 DNA follows: TGCGCCAGCAGTATAGCGGGAGTATCTACCGGGGAGCTGTTTTTT.

The chain uses TRBV6-1 and TRBJ1-2; no firm D call. CDR3 size: 14 residues. The germline CDR1 and CDR2 sequences are MNHNS and SASEGT. With 2 bases removed from V and 2 bases from J, the gap between germline ends came to 9 bases. DNA of the CDR3: TGTGCCAGCAGTGAAAAGAGAGGGAACTATGGCTACACCTTC. It translates to CASSEKRGNYGYTF.

The V and J genes are TRBV27 and TRBJ2-2, with 8 bases that match TRBD1. Germline CDR1 and CDR2: MNHEY and SMNVEV (reference sequence). The CDR3 covers 15 residues. V was clipped by 7 bases and J by 7 bases; unmatched bases: 11. CDR3 residues: CASTRQGASYGELFF. DNA of the CDR3: TGTGCCAGCACCCGGCAGGGGGCGAGTTACGGGGAGCTGTTTTTT.

V is TRBV14 and J is TRBJ2-3; no clear D gene. Germline V CDR1 and CDR2: SGHDN, FVKESK. The CDR3 sequence is 16 residues long. Between the trimmed V and J ends, which lost 0 bases and 2 bases, there was a span of 12 bases. The CDR3 spells CASSQETNSFTDTQYF. The CDR3 DNA reads TGTGCCAGCAGCCAAGAGACAAACTCATTCACAGATACGCAGTATTTT.

V gene TRBV29-1 combines with J gene TRBJ2-4; D is undetermined. The CDR3 length is 13 residues. V was pared by 3 bases and J by 5 bases, with 11 bases between. Germline V gene data show CDR1 as SQVTM and CDR2 as ANQGSEA. The CDR3 protein is CSVEPPGQNIQYF. The CDR3 DNA reads as TGCAGCGTTGAGCCCCCTGGGCAAAACATTCAGTACTTC.

The chain combines TRBV27 with TRBJ1-4; a possible D gene is TRBD1 (6 bases). The V gene's germline CDR1 is MNHEY and CDR2 SMNVEV (reference sequence). V lost 6 bases and J 0 bases, leaving 11 bases between the germline ends. The CDR3 covers 15 residues. The DNA for the CDR3 is TGTGCCAGCAGACCAGGGGAAGCAACTAATGAAAAACTGTTTTTT. Amino acids: CASRPGEATNEKLFF.

V is TRBV6-5 and J is TRBJ1-1; no reliable D call. V lost 4 bases and J 6 bases, leaving 15 bases between the germline ends. Germline V gene data show CDR1 as MNHEY and CDR2 as SVGAGI. The CDR3 totals 14 residues. CDR3 coding DNA: TGTGCCAGCAGTTCGCCCGGAGGTTTTGCTGAAGCTTTCTTT. Translation: CASSSPGGFAEAFF.

The chain recombines TRBV6-1 with TRBJ1-2; D is uncertain. The CDR3 is 14 amino acids. Germline V gene data show CDR1 as MNHNS and CDR2 as SASEGT. The germline V and J ends were trimmed by 1 base and 0 bases, with 6 bases remaining between them. The CDR3 loop is CASSEGGSNYGYTF. Here the CDR3 DNA reads TGTGCCAGCAGTGAAGGCGGATCTAACTATGGCTACACCTTC.

The V gene is TRBV3-1 (or the pseudogene TRBV3-2), the J gene TRBJ1-1, with a tentative D call TRBD1 (5 bases). V shed 3 bases and J shed 2 bases, with 7 bases lying between them. The germline CDR1 and CDR2 sequences are LGHDT and YNNKEL (reference sequence). The CDR3 covers 13 residues. The CDR3 loop reads CASSQTVNTEAFF. In DNA, the CDR3 is TGTGCCAGCAGCCAGACAGTAAACACTGAAGCTTTCTTT.

This rearrangement joins TRBV11-2 to TRBJ2-1; no definite D call. This CDR3 is 14 amino acids long. Trimming took off 8 bases at V and 8 bases at J, with 19 bases between the two ends. CDR1 and CDR2 from the germline V gene are SGHAT and FQNNGV. As DNA, the CDR3 is TGTGCCAGCGAGTTGACCACTTTGGCGGATGAGCAGTTCTTC. This gives the protein CASELTTLADEQFF.

The J gene is TRBJ2-2, the V gene TRBV7-2, with a tentative D call TRBD2 (5 bases). Trimming pared 4 bases from V and 4 bases from J, leaving 10 bases between. The CDR3 covers 14 residues. CDR1 and CDR2 from the germline V gene are SGHTA and FQGNSA. The CDR3 reads CASSSYRGTGELFF. CDR3 nucleotides: TGTGCCAGCAGCTCGTATCGGGGCACCGGGGAGCTGTTTTTT.

V gene TRBV19 combines with J gene TRBJ1-5; 7 bases are a match to TRBD1. The CDR3 has 14 residues. V was pared by 4 bases and J by 4 bases, with 4 bases of the junction left unmatched. Germline V gene lookup returns CDR1 LNHDA and CDR2 SQIVND (reference sequence). The CDR3, as DNA: TGTGCCAGTAGTACTACAGGGGTGAATCAGCCCCAGCATTTT. This gives the protein CASSTTGVNQPQHF.

The V gene is TRBV19, the J gene TRBJ2-7; D is undetermined. Looked up from germline, CDR1 is LNHDA and CDR2 is SQIVND (reference sequence). Trimming pared 8 bases from V and 3 bases from J, leaving 11 bases between. CDR3 length: 12 amino acids. CDR3 loop: CASGFSFYEQYF. CDR3 DNA sequence: TGTGCCAGTGGCTTTAGCTTCTACGAGCAGTACTTC.